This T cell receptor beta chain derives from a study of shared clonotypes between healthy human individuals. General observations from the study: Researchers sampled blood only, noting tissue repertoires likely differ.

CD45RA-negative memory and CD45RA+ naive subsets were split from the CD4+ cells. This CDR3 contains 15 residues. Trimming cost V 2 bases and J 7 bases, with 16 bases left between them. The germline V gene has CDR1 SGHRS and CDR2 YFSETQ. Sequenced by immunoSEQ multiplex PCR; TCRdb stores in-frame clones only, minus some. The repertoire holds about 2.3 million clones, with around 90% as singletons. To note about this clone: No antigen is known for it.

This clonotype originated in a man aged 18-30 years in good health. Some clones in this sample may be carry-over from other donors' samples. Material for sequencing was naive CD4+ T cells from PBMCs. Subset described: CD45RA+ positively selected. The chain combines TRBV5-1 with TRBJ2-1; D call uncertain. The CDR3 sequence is CASSFQDRQTNEQFF. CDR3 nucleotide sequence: TGCGCCAGCAGCTTTCAGGACCGACAAACAAATGAGCAGTTCTTC.